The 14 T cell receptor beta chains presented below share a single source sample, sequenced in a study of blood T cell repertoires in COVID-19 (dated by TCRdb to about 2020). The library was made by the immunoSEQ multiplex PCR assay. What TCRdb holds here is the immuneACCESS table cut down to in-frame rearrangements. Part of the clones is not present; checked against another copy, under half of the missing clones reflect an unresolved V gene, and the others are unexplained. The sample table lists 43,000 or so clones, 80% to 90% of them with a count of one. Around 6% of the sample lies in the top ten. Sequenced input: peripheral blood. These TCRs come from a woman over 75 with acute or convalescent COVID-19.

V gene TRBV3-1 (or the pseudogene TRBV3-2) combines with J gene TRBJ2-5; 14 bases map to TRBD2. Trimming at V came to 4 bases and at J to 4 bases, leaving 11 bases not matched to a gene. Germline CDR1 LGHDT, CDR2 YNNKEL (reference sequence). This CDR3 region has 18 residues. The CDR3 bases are TGTGCCAGCAGCCGGGGACTAGCGGGGGAGGTCTCTCGAGAGACCCAGTACTTC. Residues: CASSRGLAGEVSRETQYF.

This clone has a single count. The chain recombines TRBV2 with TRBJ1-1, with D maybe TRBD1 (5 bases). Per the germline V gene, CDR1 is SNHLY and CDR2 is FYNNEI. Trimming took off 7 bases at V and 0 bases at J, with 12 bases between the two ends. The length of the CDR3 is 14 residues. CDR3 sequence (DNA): TGTGCCAGCAACCAGGGACTGATGAACACTGAAGCTTTCTTT. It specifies CASNQGLMNTEAFF.

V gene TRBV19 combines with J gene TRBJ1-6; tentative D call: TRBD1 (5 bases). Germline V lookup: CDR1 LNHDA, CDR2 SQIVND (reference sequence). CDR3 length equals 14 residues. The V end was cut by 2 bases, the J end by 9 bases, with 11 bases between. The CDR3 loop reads CASSISQGGSPLHF. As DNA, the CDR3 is TGTGCCAGTAGTATATCCCAGGGAGGTTCACCCCTCCACTTT.

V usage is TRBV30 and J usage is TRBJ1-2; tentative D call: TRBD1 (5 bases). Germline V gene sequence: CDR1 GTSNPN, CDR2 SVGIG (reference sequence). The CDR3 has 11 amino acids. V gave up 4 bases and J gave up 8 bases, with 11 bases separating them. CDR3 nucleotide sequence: TGTGCCTGGAACCAGGGAACGGGCTACACCTTC. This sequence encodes CAWNQGTGYTF.

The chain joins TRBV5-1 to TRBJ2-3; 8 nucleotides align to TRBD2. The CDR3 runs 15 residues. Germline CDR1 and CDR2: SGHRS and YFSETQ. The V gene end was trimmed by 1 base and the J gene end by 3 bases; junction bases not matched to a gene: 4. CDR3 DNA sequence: TGCGCCAGCAGCTTGAGCGCGGGGGGAACAGATACGCAGTATTTT. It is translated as CASSLSAGGTDTQYF.

The CDR3 loop reads CASSYRPDRANYGYTF. The CDR3 DNA reads as TGTGCCAGCAGTTACAGACCCGACAGGGCTAACTATGGCTACACCTTC. This chain joins TRBV6-5 and TRBJ1-2; 7 bases are shared with TRBD1. Germline values: CDR1 MNHEY, CDR2 SVGAGI. The V gene end was trimmed by 2 bases and the J gene end by 0 bases; junction bases not matched to a gene: 6. The CDR3 length is 16 residues.

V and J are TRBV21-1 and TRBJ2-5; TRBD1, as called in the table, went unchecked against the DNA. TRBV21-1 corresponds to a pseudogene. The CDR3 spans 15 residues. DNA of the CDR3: TGTGCCAGCAGCGCAGGGATTAGGTACCAAGAGACCCAGTACTTC. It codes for CASSAGIRYQETQYF.

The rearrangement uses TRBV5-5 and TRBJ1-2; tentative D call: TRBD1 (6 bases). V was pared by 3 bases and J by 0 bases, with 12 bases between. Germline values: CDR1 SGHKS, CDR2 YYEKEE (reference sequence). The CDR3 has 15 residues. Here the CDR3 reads CASSYGRGPNYGYTF. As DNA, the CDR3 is TGTGCCAGCAGCTATGGCAGGGGCCCTAACTATGGCTACACCTTC.

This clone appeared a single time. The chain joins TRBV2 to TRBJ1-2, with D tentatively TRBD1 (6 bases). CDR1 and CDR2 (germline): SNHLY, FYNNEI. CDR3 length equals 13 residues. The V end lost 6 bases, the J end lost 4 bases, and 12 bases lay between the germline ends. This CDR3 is CASRTTGTYGYTF. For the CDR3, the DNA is TGTGCCAGCAGAACGACAGGAACCTATGGCTACACCTTC.

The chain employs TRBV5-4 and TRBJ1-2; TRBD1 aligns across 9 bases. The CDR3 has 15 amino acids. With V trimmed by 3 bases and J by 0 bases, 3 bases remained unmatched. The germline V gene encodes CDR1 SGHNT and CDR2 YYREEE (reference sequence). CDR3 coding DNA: TGTGCCAGCAGCTCTCGGACAGGGGCTAACTATGGCTACACCTTC. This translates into CASSSRTGANYGYTF.

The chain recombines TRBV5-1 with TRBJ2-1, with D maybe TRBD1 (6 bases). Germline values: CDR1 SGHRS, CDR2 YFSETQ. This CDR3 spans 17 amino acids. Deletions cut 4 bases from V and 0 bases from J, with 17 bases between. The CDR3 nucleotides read TGCGCCAGCAGCCACCGACAGGTTGGGAGCTCCTACAATGAGCAGTTCTTC. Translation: CASSHRQVGSSYNEQFF.

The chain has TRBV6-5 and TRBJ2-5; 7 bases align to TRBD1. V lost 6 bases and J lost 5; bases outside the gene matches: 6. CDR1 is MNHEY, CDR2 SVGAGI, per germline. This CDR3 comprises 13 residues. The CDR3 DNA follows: TGTGCCAGCAGCCGATTCAGGGGGGAGACCCAGTACTTC. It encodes CASSRFRGETQYF.

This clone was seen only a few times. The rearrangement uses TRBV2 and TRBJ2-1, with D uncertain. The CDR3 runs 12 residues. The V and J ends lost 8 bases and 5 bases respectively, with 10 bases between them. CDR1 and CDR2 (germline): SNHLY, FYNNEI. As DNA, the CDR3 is TGTGCCAGCCCCTCAGTGGACAATGAGCAGTTCTTC. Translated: CASPSVDNEQFF.

This chain's CDR3 is CASHGGYNEQFF. The CDR3 DNA reads as TGTGCCAGCCACGGGGGTTACAATGAGCAGTTCTTC. The gene calls are TRBV6-6 and TRBJ2-1, with D maybe TRBD2 (6 bases). Germline assignment: CDR1 MNHNY and CDR2 SVGAGI (reference sequence). The CDR3 runs to 12 residues. V was pared by 8 bases and J by 4 bases, with 9 bases between.